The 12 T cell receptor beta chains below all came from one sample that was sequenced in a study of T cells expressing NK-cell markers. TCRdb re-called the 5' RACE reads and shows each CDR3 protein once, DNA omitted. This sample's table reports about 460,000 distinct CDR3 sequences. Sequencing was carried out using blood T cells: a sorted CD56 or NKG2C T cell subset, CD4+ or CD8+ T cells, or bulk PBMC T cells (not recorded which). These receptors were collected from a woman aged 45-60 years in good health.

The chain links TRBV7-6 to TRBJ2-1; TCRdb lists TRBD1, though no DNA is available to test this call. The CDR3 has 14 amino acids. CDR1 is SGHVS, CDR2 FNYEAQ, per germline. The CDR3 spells CASSRGTGKDEQFF.

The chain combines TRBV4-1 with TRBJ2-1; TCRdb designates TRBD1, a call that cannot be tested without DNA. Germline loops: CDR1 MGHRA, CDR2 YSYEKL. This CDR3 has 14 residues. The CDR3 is CASSRPGGVNEQFF.

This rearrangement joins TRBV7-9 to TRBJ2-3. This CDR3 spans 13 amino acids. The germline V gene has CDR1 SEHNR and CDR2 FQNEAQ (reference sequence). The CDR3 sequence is CASSLRPTDTQYF.

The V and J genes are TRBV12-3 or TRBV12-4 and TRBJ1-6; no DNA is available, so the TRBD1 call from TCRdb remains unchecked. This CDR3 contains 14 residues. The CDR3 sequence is CASSLRGRESPLHF.

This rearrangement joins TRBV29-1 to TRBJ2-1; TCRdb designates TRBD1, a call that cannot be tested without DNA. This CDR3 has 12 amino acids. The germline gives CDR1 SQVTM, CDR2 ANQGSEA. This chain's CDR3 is CSVEGAGHEQFF.

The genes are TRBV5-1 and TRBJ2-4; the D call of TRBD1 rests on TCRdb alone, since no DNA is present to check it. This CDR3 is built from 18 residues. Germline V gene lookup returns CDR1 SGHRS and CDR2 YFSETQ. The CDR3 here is CASSFYGAQAVGGNIQYF.

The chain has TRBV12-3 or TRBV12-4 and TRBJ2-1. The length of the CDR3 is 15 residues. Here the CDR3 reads CASSFGLATSNEQFF.

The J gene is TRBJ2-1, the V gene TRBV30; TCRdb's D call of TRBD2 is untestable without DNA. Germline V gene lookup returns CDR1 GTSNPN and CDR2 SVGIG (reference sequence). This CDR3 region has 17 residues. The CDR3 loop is CAWSRLAGGGSYNEQFF.

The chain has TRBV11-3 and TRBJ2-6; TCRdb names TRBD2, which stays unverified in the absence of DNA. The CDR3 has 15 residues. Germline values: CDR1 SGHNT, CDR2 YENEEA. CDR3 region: CASSLPSVRANVLTF.

The CDR3 here is CASSLVEGELFF. This chain uses TRBV3-1 with TRBJ2-2. This CDR3 has 12 amino acids. Germline assignment: CDR1 LGHDT and CDR2 YNNKEL (reference sequence).

CDR3 in amino acids: CASSRTGIGGELFF. The rearrangement uses TRBV7-2 and TRBJ2-2; TCRdb lists TRBD1, though no DNA is available to test this call. The V gene's germline CDR1 is SGHTA and CDR2 FQGNSA. CDR3 size: 14 residues.

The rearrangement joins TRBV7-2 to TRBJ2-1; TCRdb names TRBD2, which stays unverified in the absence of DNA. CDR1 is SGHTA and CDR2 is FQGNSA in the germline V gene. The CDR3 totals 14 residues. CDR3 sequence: CASSFSNSGSEQFF.